Listed below are T cell receptor beta chains from one sample, sequenced in a study of blood T cell repertoires in COVID-19. Data came from immunoSEQ multiplex PCR; TCRdb stores just in-frame clones and leaves some out. The table shows just under 55,000 clones, with 83% occurring only once. The sample was peripheral blood. The source of these receptors is a woman aged 60-75 years with acute or convalescent COVID-19. The CDR3 runs from the conserved cysteine through the conserved F or W. A D gene is named only where the DNA matches it firmly. A clone size is listed for some rows: how often the clone was seen (once, few, many), or a class if it is expanded.

cdr3_length: 19; j_call: TRBJ2-1; clone_size: NA; v_call: TRBV3-1/TRBV3-2; d_call: TRBD2; cdr3_nt: TGTGCCAGCAGCCCCCGACTAGCGGGAGCTGTCCCCGGCTACAATGAGCAGTTCTTC; cdr3_aa: CASSPRLAGAVPGYNEQFF
cdr3_length: 17; j_call: TRBJ2-2; clone_size: NA; v_call: TRBV4-2; d_call: NA; cdr3_nt: TGTGCCAGCAGCCAAGAAGTACTGCTACTAAACACCGGGGAGCTGTTTTTT; cdr3_aa: CASSQEVLLLNTGELFF
cdr3_length: 15; j_call: TRBJ1-1; clone_size: NA; v_call: TRBV5-1; d_call: NA; cdr3_nt: TGCGCCAGCAGCTTGGTCCGACAGGCCAACACTGAAGCTTTCTTT; cdr3_aa: CASSLVRQANTEAFF
cdr3_length: 17; j_call: TRBJ2-1; clone_size: NA; v_call: TRBV9; d_call: TRBD2; cdr3_nt: TGTGCCAGCAGCGTAGATACTAGCGGGAGATCCTACAATGAGCAGTTCTTC; cdr3_aa: CASSVDTSGRSYNEQFF
cdr3_length: 17; j_call: TRBJ2-5; clone_size: NA; v_call: TRBV2; d_call: NA; cdr3_nt: TGTGCCAGCAGTGACTCTTTGTTTTCGGGGAGCCAAGAGACCCAGTACTTC; cdr3_aa: CASSDSLFSGSQETQYF
cdr3_length: 11; j_call: TRBJ1-2; clone_size: NA; v_call: TRBV28; d_call: NA; cdr3_nt: TGTGCCAGCAGTCCTAGAGGGAGCTACACCTTC; cdr3_aa: CASSPRGSYTF
cdr3_length: 14; j_call: TRBJ2-7; clone_size: once; v_call: TRBV3-1/TRBV3-2; d_call: TRBD1; cdr3_nt: TGTGCCAGCAGCCAATTGGGACAGGGTTACGAGCAGTACTTC; cdr3_aa: CASSQLGQGYEQYF
cdr3_length: 14; j_call: TRBJ1-1; clone_size: once; v_call: TRBV19; d_call: TRBD1; cdr3_nt: TGTGCCAGTACACCCGGGACAGGGGGCACTGAAGCTTTCTTT; cdr3_aa: CASTPGTGGTEAFF
cdr3_length: 13; j_call: TRBJ1-3; clone_size: NA; v_call: TRBV6-6; d_call: TRBD1; cdr3_nt: TGTGCCAGCAGGGAGGGACAGCGTGACACCATATATTTT; cdr3_aa: CASREGQRDTIYF
cdr3_length: 15; j_call: TRBJ2-3; clone_size: NA; v_call: TRBV6-5; d_call: NA; cdr3_nt: TGTGCCAGCAGAACGGGGGTGCTAGTCTCAGATACGCAGTATTTT; cdr3_aa: CASRTGVLVSDTQYF
cdr3_length: 16; j_call: TRBJ2-1; clone_size: NA; v_call: TRBV4-1; d_call: TRBD2; cdr3_nt: TGCGCCAGCAGCCGGGACGGACTAGCGGGCTACAATGAGCAGTTCTTC; cdr3_aa: CASSRDGLAGYNEQFF
cdr3_length: 18; j_call: TRBJ1-6; clone_size: NA; v_call: TRBV9; d_call: NA; cdr3_nt: TGTGCCAGCAGCGCCACGGGTTCTTCCGTATCGAGTAATTCACCCCTCCACTTT; cdr3_aa: CASSATGSSVSSNSPLHF
cdr3_length: 15; j_call: TRBJ1-3; clone_size: NA; v_call: TRBV28; d_call: NA; cdr3_nt: TGTGCCAGCAGTTTCAGGGTAGTCTCTGGAAACACCATATATTTT; cdr3_aa: CASSFRVVSGNTIYF
cdr3_length: 13; j_call: TRBJ1-3; clone_size: once; v_call: TRBV12-3/TRBV12-4; d_call: NA; cdr3_nt: TGTGCCAGCACAGGGTTCCCTGGAAACACCATATATTTT; cdr3_aa: CASTGFPGNTIYF
cdr3_length: 14; j_call: TRBJ2-7; clone_size: once; v_call: TRBV21-1; d_call: NA; cdr3_nt: TGTGCCAGCAGCAAAGGGGCCGGATTCTACGAGCAGTACTTC; cdr3_aa: CASSKGAGFYEQYF
cdr3_length: 18; j_call: TRBJ2-7; clone_size: NA; v_call: TRBV30; d_call: TRBD2; cdr3_nt: TGTGCCTGGATCCTGATGGGACTAGCGGAGCTGGAGGGCTACGAGCAGTACTTC; cdr3_aa: CAWILMGLAELEGYEQYF
cdr3_length: 15; j_call: TRBJ1-4; clone_size: NA; v_call: TRBV19; d_call: NA; cdr3_nt: TGTGCCAGTAGTATAGGAGAAACAACTAATGAAAAACTGTTTTTT; cdr3_aa: CASSIGETTNEKLFF
cdr3_length: 14; j_call: TRBJ1-2; clone_size: once; v_call: TRBV3-1/TRBV3-2; d_call: NA; cdr3_nt: TGTGCCAGCAGCCAAGCAGGGCAGCTCGATGGCTACACCTTC; cdr3_aa: CASSQAGQLDGYTF
cdr3_length: 14; j_call: TRBJ2-5; clone_size: NA; v_call: TRBV15; d_call: NA; cdr3_nt: TGTGCCACCAGCACCCCTAGGCCCCAAGAGACCCAGTACTTC; cdr3_aa: CATSTPRPQETQYF
cdr3_length: 14; j_call: TRBJ1-1; clone_size: NA; v_call: TRBV9; d_call: NA; cdr3_nt: TGTGCCAGCAGCGTAGTGCCCGGGAACACTGAAGCTTTCTTT; cdr3_aa: CASSVVPGNTEAFF
cdr3_length: 15; j_call: TRBJ2-3; clone_size: few; v_call: TRBV6-5; d_call: NA; cdr3_nt: TGTGCCAGCAGTTACTCGATCGGGGGGCAAGATACGCAGTATTTT; cdr3_aa: CASSYSIGGQDTQYF
cdr3_length: 13; j_call: TRBJ1-2; clone_size: NA; v_call: TRBV28; d_call: NA; cdr3_nt: TGTGCCAGCAGTCTACAGGGAACGGGTGGCTACACCTTC; cdr3_aa: CASSLQGTGGYTF
cdr3_length: 13; j_call: TRBJ1-2; clone_size: NA; v_call: TRBV5-6; d_call: NA; cdr3_nt: TGTGCCAGCAGCCAGGACAGAGCTTATGGCTACACCTTC; cdr3_aa: CASSQDRAYGYTF
cdr3_length: 16; j_call: TRBJ2-6; clone_size: once; v_call: TRBV5-1; d_call: NA; cdr3_nt: TGCGCCAGCAGCTTGGGACTACGCTCTGGGGCCAACGTCCTGACTTTC; cdr3_aa: CASSLGLRSGANVLTF
cdr3_length: 14; j_call: TRBJ2-3; clone_size: NA; v_call: TRBV30; d_call: TRBD2; cdr3_nt: TGTGCCTGGAGTGTAGCGGGGCCTGGAGATACGCAGTATTTT; cdr3_aa: CAWSVAGPGDTQYF
cdr3_length: 16; j_call: TRBJ1-1; clone_size: NA; v_call: TRBV19; d_call: TRBD1; cdr3_nt: TGTGCCAGTAGTATGGGCAGGGGGCCTAGGGACACTGAAGCTTTCTTT; cdr3_aa: CASSMGRGPRDTEAFF
cdr3_length: 12; j_call: TRBJ2-7; clone_size: once; v_call: TRBV19; d_call: NA; cdr3_nt: TGTGCCAGTAGTAAACATGCCCACGAGCAGTACTTC; cdr3_aa: CASSKHAHEQYF
cdr3_length: 14; j_call: TRBJ1-4; clone_size: few; v_call: TRBV7-9; d_call: TRBD1; cdr3_nt: TGTGCCAGCAGCGTGGGACAGGGGAGTGAAAAACTGTTTTTT; cdr3_aa: CASSVGQGSEKLFF
cdr3_length: 12; j_call: TRBJ1-2; clone_size: NA; v_call: TRBV12-3/TRBV12-4; d_call: NA; cdr3_nt: TGTGCCAGCAGTTTAGCTATTTATGGCTACACCTTC; cdr3_aa: CASSLAIYGYTF
cdr3_length: 13; j_call: TRBJ1-2; clone_size: few; v_call: TRBV27; d_call: TRBD1; cdr3_nt: TGTGCCAGCAGTTTACAGGGGGCAAATGGCTACACCTTC; cdr3_aa: CASSLQGANGYTF
cdr3_length: 16; j_call: TRBJ2-4; clone_size: NA; v_call: TRBV9; d_call: TRBD2; cdr3_nt: TGTGCCAGCAGCCCACTAGCGGGAGTAAGGGAAGACATTCAGTACTTC; cdr3_aa: CASSPLAGVREDIQYF
cdr3_length: 16; j_call: TRBJ2-7; clone_size: NA; v_call: TRBV7-2; d_call: NA; cdr3_nt: TGTGCCAGCAGCTTAGATTGGGCGGCGGGGACCTACGAGCAGTACTTC; cdr3_aa: CASSLDWAAGTYEQYF
cdr3_length: 14; j_call: TRBJ1-1; clone_size: NA; v_call: TRBV2; d_call: NA; cdr3_nt: TGTGCCAGCAGTCGGCAGGGGCCGGCCACTGAAGCTTTCTTT; cdr3_aa: CASSRQGPATEAFF
cdr3_length: 16; j_call: TRBJ2-7; clone_size: NA; v_call: TRBV15; d_call: TRBD2; cdr3_nt: TGTGCCACCAGCAGCAGGGGACTAGCGGGATCCTACGAGCAGTACTTC; cdr3_aa: CATSSRGLAGSYEQYF
cdr3_length: 13; j_call: TRBJ2-3; clone_size: NA; v_call: TRBV19; d_call: TRBD2; cdr3_nt: TGTGCCAGTCGGACTAGCGACACAGATACGCAGTATTTT; cdr3_aa: CASRTSDTDTQYF
cdr3_length: 18; j_call: TRBJ2-1; clone_size: NA; v_call: TRBV10-2; d_call: NA; cdr3_nt: TGCGCCAGCAGTGAGTCCCCTCCCTGGCGGCCTCCCTACAATGAGCAGTTCTTC; cdr3_aa: CASSESPPWRPPYNEQFF
cdr3_length: 12; j_call: TRBJ2-7; clone_size: few; v_call: TRBV7-9; d_call: TRBD1; cdr3_nt: TGTGCCAGCAGTTCTACAGGGGACGAGCAGTACTTC; cdr3_aa: CASSSTGDEQYF
cdr3_length: 14; j_call: TRBJ1-2; clone_size: NA; v_call: TRBV19; d_call: NA; cdr3_nt: TGTGCCAGTAGATCCGATCGGGGTTCCTATGGCTACACCTTC; cdr3_aa: CASRSDRGSYGYTF
cdr3_length: 14; j_call: TRBJ1-6; clone_size: few; v_call: TRBV27; d_call: NA; cdr3_nt: TGTGCCAGCGGCCTGCATGGGCGATTATCACCCCTCCACTTT; cdr3_aa: CASGLHGRLSPLHF
cdr3_length: 16; j_call: TRBJ2-3; clone_size: once; v_call: TRBV5-1; d_call: TRBD2; cdr3_nt: TGCGCCAGCAGCCCTGGGGCGGCTAGCGGGACAGATACGCAGTATTTT; cdr3_aa: CASSPGAASGTDTQYF
cdr3_length: 15; j_call: TRBJ2-7; clone_size: once; v_call: TRBV6-1; d_call: TRBD2; cdr3_nt: TGTGCCAGCAGTGAAGCCCTAGCGGGGGTATACGAGCAGTACTTC; cdr3_aa: CASSEALAGVYEQYF
cdr3_length: 14; j_call: TRBJ1-6; clone_size: NA; v_call: TRBV28; d_call: TRBD1; cdr3_nt: TGTGCCAGCAGTTTAGGGACAGGGAATTCACCCCTCCACTTT; cdr3_aa: CASSLGTGNSPLHF
cdr3_length: 11; j_call: TRBJ1-2; clone_size: NA; v_call: TRBV12-3/TRBV12-4; d_call: NA; cdr3_nt: TGTGCCAGCAGTAGGGACTCCTTCCACACCTTC; cdr3_aa: CASSRDSFHTF
cdr3_length: 14; j_call: TRBJ2-6; clone_size: NA; v_call: TRBV28; d_call: NA; cdr3_nt: TGTGCCAGCAGTTCGGGAGCTGGGGCCAACGTCCTGACTTTC; cdr3_aa: CASSSGAGANVLTF
cdr3_length: 14; j_call: TRBJ1-5; clone_size: NA; v_call: TRBV9; d_call: NA; cdr3_nt: TGTGCCAGCAGCTCGGGACATCGAAATCAGCCCCAGCATTTT; cdr3_aa: CASSSGHRNQPQHF
cdr3_length: 14; j_call: TRBJ2-2; clone_size: NA; v_call: TRBV2; d_call: TRBD1; cdr3_nt: TGTGCCAGCAGCGACCAGGGGGCGGTGGGGGAGCTGTTTTTT; cdr3_aa: CASSDQGAVGELFF
cdr3_length: 14; j_call: TRBJ2-2; clone_size: NA; v_call: TRBV6-5; d_call: NA; cdr3_nt: TGTGCCAGCATGGAGGGGGCGCTCACCGGGGAGCTGTTTTTT; cdr3_aa: CASMEGALTGELFF
cdr3_length: 11; j_call: TRBJ1-1; clone_size: NA; v_call: TRBV30; d_call: NA; cdr3_nt: TGTGCCTGGGGTCAGGGAACTGAAGCTTTCTTT; cdr3_aa: CAWGQGTEAFF
cdr3_length: 14; j_call: TRBJ2-5; clone_size: NA; v_call: TRBV3-1/TRBV3-2; d_call: NA; cdr3_nt: TGTGCCAGCAGCCAAGATCTAGATACCAAGACCCAGTACTTC; cdr3_aa: CASSQDLDTKTQYF
cdr3_length: 15; j_call: TRBJ2-4; clone_size: NA; v_call: TRBV6-4; d_call: TRBD1; cdr3_nt: TGTGCCAGCAAGGACAGGGTACTAGCCAAAAACATTCAGTACTTC; cdr3_aa: CASKDRVLAKNIQYF
cdr3_length: 14; j_call: TRBJ1-6; clone_size: NA; v_call: TRBV18; d_call: TRBD1; cdr3_nt: TGTGCCAGCTCACAGGACAGGAGTAACTCACCCCTCCACTTT; cdr3_aa: CASSQDRSNSPLHF
cdr3_length: 13; j_call: TRBJ1-1; clone_size: NA; v_call: TRBV6-5; d_call: NA; cdr3_nt: TGTGCCAGCAGTTACGACAGACCCGCTGAAGCTTTCTTT; cdr3_aa: CASSYDRPAEAFF